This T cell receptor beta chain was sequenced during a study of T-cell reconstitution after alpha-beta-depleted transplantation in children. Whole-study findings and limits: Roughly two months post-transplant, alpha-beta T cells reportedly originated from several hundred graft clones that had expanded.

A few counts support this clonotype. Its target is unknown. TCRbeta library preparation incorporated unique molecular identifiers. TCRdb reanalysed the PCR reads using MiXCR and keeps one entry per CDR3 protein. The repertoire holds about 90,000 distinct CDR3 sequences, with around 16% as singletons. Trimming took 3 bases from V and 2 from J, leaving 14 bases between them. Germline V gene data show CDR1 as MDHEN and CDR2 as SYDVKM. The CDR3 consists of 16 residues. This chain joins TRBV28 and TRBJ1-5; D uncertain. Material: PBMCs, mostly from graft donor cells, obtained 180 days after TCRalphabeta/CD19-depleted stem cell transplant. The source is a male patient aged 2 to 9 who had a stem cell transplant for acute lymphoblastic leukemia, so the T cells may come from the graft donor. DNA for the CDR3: TGTGCCAGCAGTTTTCTCTGGGGAGTCGGCAATCAGCCCCAGCATTTT. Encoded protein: CASSFLWGVGNQPQHF.